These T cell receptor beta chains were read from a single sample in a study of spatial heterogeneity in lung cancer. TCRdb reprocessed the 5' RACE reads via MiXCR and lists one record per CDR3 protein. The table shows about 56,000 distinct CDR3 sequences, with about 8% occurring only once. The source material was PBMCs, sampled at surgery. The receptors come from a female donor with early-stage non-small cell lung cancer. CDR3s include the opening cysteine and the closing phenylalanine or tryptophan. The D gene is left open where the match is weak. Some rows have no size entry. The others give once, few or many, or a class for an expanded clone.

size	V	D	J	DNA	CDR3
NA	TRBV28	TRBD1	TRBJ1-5	TGTGCCAGCAGAGGGACAGGGGGCGGGGGACAGCCCCAGCATTTT	CASRGTGGGGQPQHF
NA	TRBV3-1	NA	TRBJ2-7	TGTGCCAGCAGCCACGGCGGGATCACCTACGAGCAGTACTTC	CASSHGGITYEQYF
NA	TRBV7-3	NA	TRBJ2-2	TGTGCCAGCAGCTTAAGAGGGGCGCACACCGGGGAGCTGTTTTTT	CASSLRGAHTGELFF
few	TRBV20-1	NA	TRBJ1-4	TGCAGTGCTAGAGATTGGGCCCCTGAAAAACTGTTTTTT	CSARDWAPEKLFF
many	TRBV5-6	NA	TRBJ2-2	TGTGCCAGCAGCTTGCCGGGACGGATGAACACCGGGGAGCTGTTTTTT	CASSLPGRMNTGELFF
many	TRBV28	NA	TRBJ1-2	TGTGCCAGCACCGTGTCGGGGGGGAGGCTACTACAGGATGGCTACACCTTC	CASTVSGGRLLQDGYTF
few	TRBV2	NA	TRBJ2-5	TGTGCCAGCAATCTCAACCAAGAGACCCAGTACTTC	CASNLNQETQYF
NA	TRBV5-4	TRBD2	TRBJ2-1	TGTGCCAGCAGCTTAGCGGGGGACGGCAATGAGCAGTTCTTC	CASSLAGDGNEQFF
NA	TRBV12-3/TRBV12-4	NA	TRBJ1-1	TGTGCCAGCACCCCAAGGGCCAGTACCACTGAAGCTTTCTTT	CASTPRASTTEAFF
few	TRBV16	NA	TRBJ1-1	TGTGCCAGCAGCCAGGGTCAGTCGAACACTGAAGCTTTCTTT	CASSQGQSNTEAFF
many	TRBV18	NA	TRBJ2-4	TGTGCCAGCTCACCAGTGGCTCCCGTTGGGGTAGCCAAAAACATTCAGTACTTC	CASSPVAPVGVAKNIQYF
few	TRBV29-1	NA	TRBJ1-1	TGCAGCGTGAACACAGGGAACACTGAAGCTTTCTTT	CSVNTGNTEAFF
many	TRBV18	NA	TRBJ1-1	TGTGCCAGCTCACCAGGACAGAACAGGGCGGACACTGAAGCTTTCTTT	CASSPGQNRADTEAFF
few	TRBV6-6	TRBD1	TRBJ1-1	TGTGCCAGCAGCCAGGGGGTAGGATCTCGAAACACTGAAGCTTTCTTT	CASSQGVGSRNTEAFF
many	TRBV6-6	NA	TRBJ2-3	TGTGCCAGCCTTTCGGAGGACTTCACCACAGATACGCAGTATTTT	CASLSEDFTTDTQYF